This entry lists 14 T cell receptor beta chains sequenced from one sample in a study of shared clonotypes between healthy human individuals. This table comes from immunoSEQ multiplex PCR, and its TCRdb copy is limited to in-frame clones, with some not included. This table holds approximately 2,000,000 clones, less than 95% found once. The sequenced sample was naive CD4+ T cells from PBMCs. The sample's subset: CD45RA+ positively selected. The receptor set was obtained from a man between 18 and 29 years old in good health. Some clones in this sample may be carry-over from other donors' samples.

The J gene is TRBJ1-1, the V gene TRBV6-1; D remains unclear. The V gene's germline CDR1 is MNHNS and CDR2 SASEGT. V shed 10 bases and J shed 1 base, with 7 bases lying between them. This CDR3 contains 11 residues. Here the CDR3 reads CATVANTEAFF. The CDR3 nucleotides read TGTGCCACCGTAGCGAACACTGAAGCTTTCTTT.

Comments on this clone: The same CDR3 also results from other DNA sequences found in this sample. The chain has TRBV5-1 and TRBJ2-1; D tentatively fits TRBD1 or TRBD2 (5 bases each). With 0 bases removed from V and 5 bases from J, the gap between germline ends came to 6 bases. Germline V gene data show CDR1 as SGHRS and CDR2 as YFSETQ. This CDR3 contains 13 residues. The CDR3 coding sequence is TGCGCCAGCAGCTTGGGAGGGGACAATGAGCAGTTCTTC. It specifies CASSLGGDNEQFF.

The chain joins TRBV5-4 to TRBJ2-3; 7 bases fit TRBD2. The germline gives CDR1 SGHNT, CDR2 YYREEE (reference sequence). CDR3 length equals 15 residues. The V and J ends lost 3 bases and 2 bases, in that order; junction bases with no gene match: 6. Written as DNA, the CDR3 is TGTGCCAGCAGCTCGGGAGGTACAAACACAGATACGCAGTATTTT. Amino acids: CASSSGGTNTDTQYF.

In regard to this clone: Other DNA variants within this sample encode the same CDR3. The CDR3 DNA reads TGCGCCAGCAGCGGGGGACAGGGCACCGGGGAGCTGTTTTTT. Amino acids: CASSGGQGTGELFF. This chain links TRBV5-1 with TRBJ2-2; TRBD1 agrees at 9 bases. CDR3 length equals 14 residues. Germline CDR1 SGHRS, CDR2 YFSETQ. V lost 4 bases to trimming and J lost 4 bases; unmatched junction nucleotides: 2.

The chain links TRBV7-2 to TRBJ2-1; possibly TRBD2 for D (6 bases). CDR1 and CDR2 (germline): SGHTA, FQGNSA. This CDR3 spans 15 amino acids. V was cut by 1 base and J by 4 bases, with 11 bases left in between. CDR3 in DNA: TGTGCCAGCAGCTTAGTGTGGGACTCGTACAATGAGCAGTTCTTC. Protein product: CASSLVWDSYNEQFF.

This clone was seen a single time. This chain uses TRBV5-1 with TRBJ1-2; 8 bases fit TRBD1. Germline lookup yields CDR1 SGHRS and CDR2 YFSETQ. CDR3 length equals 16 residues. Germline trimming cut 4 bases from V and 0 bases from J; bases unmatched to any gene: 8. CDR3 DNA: TGCGCCAGCAGCCCCGACCAGGGGGCCCCTAACTATGGCTACACCTTC. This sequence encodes CASSPDQGAPNYGYTF.

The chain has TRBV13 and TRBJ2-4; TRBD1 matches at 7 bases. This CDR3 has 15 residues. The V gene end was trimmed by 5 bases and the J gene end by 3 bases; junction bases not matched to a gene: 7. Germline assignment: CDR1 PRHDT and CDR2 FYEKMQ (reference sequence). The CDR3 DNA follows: TGTGCCAGCAGCCGTACAGGGGTTGACAAAAACATTCAGTACTTC. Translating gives CASSRTGVDKNIQYF.

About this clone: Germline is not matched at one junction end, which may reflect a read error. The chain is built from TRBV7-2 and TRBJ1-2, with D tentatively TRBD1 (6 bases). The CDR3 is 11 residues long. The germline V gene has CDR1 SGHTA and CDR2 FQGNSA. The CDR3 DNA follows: TGTGCCAGCAGCAAAGAGGGGGAAAGTTTCTTC. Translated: CASSKEGESFF.

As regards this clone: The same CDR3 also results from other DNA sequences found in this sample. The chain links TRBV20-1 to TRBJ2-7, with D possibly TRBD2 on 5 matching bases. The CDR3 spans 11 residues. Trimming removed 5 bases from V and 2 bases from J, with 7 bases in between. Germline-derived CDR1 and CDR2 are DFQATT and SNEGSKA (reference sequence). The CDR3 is CSAPGAYEQYF. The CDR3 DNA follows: TGCAGTGCTCCCGGGGCCTACGAGCAGTACTTC.

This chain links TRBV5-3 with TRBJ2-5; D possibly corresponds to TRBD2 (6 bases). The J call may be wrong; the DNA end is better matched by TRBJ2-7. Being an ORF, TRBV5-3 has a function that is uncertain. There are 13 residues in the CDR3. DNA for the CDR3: TGTGCCAGCAGCCAAGGAGGGTTGAGCGAGCAGTACTTC. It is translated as CASSQGGLSEQYF.

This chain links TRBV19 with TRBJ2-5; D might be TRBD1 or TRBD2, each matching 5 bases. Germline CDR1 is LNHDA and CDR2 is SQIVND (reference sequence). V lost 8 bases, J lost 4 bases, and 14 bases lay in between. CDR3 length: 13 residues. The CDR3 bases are TGTGCCAGTCAGAGGGGATGGGGAGAGACCCAGTACTTC. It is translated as CASQRGWGETQYF.

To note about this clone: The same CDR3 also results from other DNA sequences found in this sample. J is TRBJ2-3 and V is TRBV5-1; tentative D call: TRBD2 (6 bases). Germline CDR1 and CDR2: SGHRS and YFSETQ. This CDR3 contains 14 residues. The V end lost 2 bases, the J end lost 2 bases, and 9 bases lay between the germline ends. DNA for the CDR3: TGCGCCAGCAGCTTAGGCGGGACCACAGATACGCAGTATTTT. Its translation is CASSLGGTTDTQYF.

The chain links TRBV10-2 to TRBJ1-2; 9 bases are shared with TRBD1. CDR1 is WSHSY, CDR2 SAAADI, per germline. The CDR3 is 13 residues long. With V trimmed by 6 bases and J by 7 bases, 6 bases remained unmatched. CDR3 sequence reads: CASSPQGAFGYTF. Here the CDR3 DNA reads TGCGCCAGCAGCCCACAGGGGGCGTTTGGCTACACCTTC.

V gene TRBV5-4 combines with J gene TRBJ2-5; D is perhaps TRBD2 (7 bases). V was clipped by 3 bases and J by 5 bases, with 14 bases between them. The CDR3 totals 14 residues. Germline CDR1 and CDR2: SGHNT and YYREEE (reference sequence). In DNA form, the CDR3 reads TGTGCCAGCAGCTCTCAGGGCGGGGGCGAGACCCAGTACTTC. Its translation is CASSSQGGGETQYF.